The entry that follows covers one T cell receptor beta chain sequence. Its antigen is unidentified. These data are taken from a study of CD4 T cells in relation to SARS-CoV-2 and coronaviruses. Unexposed donor CD4+ T cells date from about 2011-2018, before the COVID-19 pandemic. After about 11 days of culture, CD4+ T cells were isolated. Data came from immunoSEQ multiplex PCR; TCRdb stores just in-frame clones and leaves some out. The sample consists of 20,000 to 25,000 clones, about 80% of them appearing once. This CDR3 has 14 residues. V was shortened by 0 bases and J by 6 bases, with 13 bases between the two germline ends. Per germline, CDR1 SGHRS and CDR2 YFSETQ.

This sequence joins TRBV5-1 and TRBJ2-7; no reliable D call. Sequenced sample: CD4+ T cells from PBMCs, cultured in vitro. The TCR was taken from a human donor in good health. CDR3 in DNA: TGCGCCAGCAGCTTGGGACCCGAAGGCGGCGAGCAGTACTTC. Residues: CASSLGPEGGEQYF.